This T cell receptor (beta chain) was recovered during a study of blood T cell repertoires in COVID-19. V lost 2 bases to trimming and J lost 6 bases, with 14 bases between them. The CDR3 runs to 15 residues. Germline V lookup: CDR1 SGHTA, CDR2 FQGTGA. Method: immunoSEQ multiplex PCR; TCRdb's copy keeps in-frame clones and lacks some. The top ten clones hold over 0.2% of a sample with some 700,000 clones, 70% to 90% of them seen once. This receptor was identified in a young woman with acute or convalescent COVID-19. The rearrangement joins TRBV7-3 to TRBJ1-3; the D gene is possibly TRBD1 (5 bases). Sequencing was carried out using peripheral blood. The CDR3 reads CASSLYGGEENTIYF. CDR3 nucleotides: TGTGCCAGCAGCTTATACGGGGGAGAGGAAAACACCATATATTTT. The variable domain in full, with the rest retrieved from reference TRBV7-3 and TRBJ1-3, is GAGVSQTPSNKVTEKGKYVELRCDPISGHTALYWYRQSLGQGPEFLIYFQGTGAADDSGLPNDRFFAVRPEGSVSTLKIQRTERGDSAVYLCASSLYGGEENTIYFGEGSWLTVV.